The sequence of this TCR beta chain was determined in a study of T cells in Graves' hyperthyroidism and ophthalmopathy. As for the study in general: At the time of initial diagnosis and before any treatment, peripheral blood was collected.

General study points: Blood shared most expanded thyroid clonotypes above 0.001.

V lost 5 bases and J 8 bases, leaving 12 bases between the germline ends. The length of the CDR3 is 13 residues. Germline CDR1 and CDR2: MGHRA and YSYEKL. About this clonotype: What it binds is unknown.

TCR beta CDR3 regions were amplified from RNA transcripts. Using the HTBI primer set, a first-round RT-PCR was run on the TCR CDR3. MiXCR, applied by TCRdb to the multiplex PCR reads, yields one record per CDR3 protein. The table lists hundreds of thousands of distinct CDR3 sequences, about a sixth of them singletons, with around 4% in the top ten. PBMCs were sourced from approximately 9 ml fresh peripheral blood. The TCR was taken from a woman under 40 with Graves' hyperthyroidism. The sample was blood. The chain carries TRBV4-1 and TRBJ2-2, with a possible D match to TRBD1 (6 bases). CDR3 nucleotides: TGCGCCAGCAGCGGACACAGGGCTGGGGAGCTGTTTTTT. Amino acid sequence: CASSGHRAGELFF.